The clone carrying this T cell receptor beta chain is a singleton in its sample. Its cognate antigen is unknown. The sample originates from a study of vaccination effects on CD4 cells after COVID-19. Germline CDR1 SNHLY, CDR2 FYNNEI. The ends were cut back, 3 bases at V and 8 bases at J, with 23 bases in the middle. This CDR3 has 17 amino acids. Following 10 days of culture, CD4+ T cells were isolated. All participants had two doses of either the BNT162b2 or mRNA-1273 vaccine. The repertoire was sequenced with immunoSEQ multiplex PCR; TCRdb's copy has only in-frame clones and lacks some. The repertoire holds 45,000 to 55,000 clones, with 55% to 75% as singletons.

V usage is TRBV2 and J usage is TRBJ2-1; possible D gene TRBD2, 6 bases. This TCR derives from a human donor who received a COVID-19 vaccine. The material was CD4+ T cells from PBMCs cultured without peptide, obtained after COVID-19 vaccination. DNA of the CDR3: TGTGCCAGCAGTGAGCACGAACGACTAGATTTAGTCCATGAGCAGTTCTTC. This gives the protein CASSEHERLDLVHEQFF.